Presented here are 16 T cell receptor beta chains from one specimen sequenced in a study of T cell responses to AZD1222 COVID-19 vaccine. Clones were sequenced by immunoSEQ multiplex PCR, and TCRdb holds only the in-frame ones, with some missing. There are 80,000 to 90,000 clones in the sample; 85% to 90% occur only once, and 5% lies in the top ten. Sequences were derived from peripheral blood, sampled 28 days after the second AZD1222 dose. Source of these receptors: an adult who received the AZD1222 COVID-19 vaccine.

The chain uses TRBV5-1 and TRBJ1-1; D perhaps matches TRBD1 (6 bases). From germline, CDR1 is SGHRS and CDR2 YFSETQ. The CDR3 extends over 14 amino acids. The germline V and J ends were trimmed by 6 bases and 0 bases, with 12 bases remaining between them. The DNA of the CDR3 is TGCGCCAGCACCAGGACAGACTTGAACACTGAAGCTTTCTTT. Protein sequence: CASTRTDLNTEAFF.

This chain uses TRBV27 with TRBJ1-1; TRBD1 might be the D (6 bases). V was pared by 3 bases and J by 3 bases, with 14 bases between. CDR1 and CDR2 (germline): MNHEY, SMNVEV (reference sequence). CDR3 length: 15 amino acids. CDR3 coding DNA: TGTGCCAGCAGTTTCGGTGGCAGGGGACACACTGAAGCTTTCTTT. Protein product: CASSFGGRGHTEAFF.

The table lists this clone with a few counts. The chain uses TRBV2 and TRBJ1-1; D unresolved. Looked up from germline, CDR1 is SNHLY and CDR2 is FYNNEI. CDR3 length equals 15 residues. The germline V and J ends were trimmed by 7 bases and 2 bases, with 17 bases remaining between them. This chain's CDR3 is CASTPGSGINTEAFF. The CDR3 region has the DNA TGTGCCAGCACCCCCGGCTCGGGAATCAACACTGAAGCTTTCTTT.

The gene calls are TRBV28 and TRBJ1-1; D is unclear. CDR3 length equals 12 residues. Trimming pared 4 bases from V and 5 bases from J, leaving 8 bases between. The V gene's germline CDR1 is MDHEN and CDR2 SYDVKM. The CDR3 nucleotides read TGTGCCAGCAGTTCCGGGTGGACTGAAGCTTTCTTT. Translated: CASSSGWTEAFF.

V is TRBV5-1 and J is TRBJ1-2; D gene unclear. Per the germline V gene, CDR1 is SGHRS and CDR2 is YFSETQ. V lost 2 bases and J 3 bases, leaving 8 bases between the germline ends. The CDR3 has 13 amino acids. The CDR3 region has the DNA TGCGCCAGCAGCTTTGGGAGCGACTATGGCTACACCTTC. It codes for CASSFGSDYGYTF. Full variable domain (rest looked up from reference TRBV5-1 and TRBJ1-2): KAGVTQTPRYLIKTRGQQVTLSCSPISGHRSVSWYQQTPGQGLQFLFEYFSETQRNKGNFPGRFSGRQFSNSRSEMNVSTLELGDSALYLCASSFGSDYGYTFGSGTRLTVV.

The V and J genes are TRBV9 and TRBJ1-4; tentatively, D is TRBD1 (5 bases). CDR1 and CDR2 from the germline V gene are SGDLS and YYNGEE. There are 15 residues in the CDR3. V lost 4 bases to trimming and J lost 3 bases, with 13 bases between them. The CDR3 reads CASSPNVGPNEKLFF. CDR3 sequence (DNA): TGTGCCAGCAGCCCTAACGTGGGGCCTAATGAAAAACTGTTTTTT.

The chain carries TRBV7-9 and TRBJ1-1; D is perhaps TRBD1 (6 bases). The CDR3 extends over 15 amino acids. From germline, CDR1 is SEHNR and CDR2 FQNEAQ (reference sequence). V lost 5 bases and J 0 bases, leaving 13 bases between the germline ends. CDR3 residues: CASSTGQTMNTEAFF. The CDR3 DNA reads as TGTGCCAGCAGCACCGGACAGACTATGAACACTGAAGCTTTCTTT.

The J gene is TRBJ1-2, the V gene TRBV6-1; 7 bases line up with TRBD1. The CDR3 is 15 amino acids. Per germline, CDR1 MNHNS and CDR2 SASEGT. With V trimmed by 0 bases and J by 8 bases, 9 bases remained unmatched. Here the CDR3 DNA reads TGTGCCAGCAGTGAAGCAGGTAGACAGGGCCCGGGCTACACCTTC. This gives the protein CASSEAGRQGPGYTF.

This chain connects TRBV29-1 to TRBJ2-7; 7 bases align to TRBD1. The germline V gene encodes CDR1 SQVTM and CDR2 ANQGSEA. V lost 4 bases and J lost 2; bases outside the gene matches: 8. This CDR3 spans 14 amino acids. Written as DNA, the CDR3 is TGCAGCGTTGGGACAGGAGTTCGCCCCTACGAGCAGTACTTC. Its protein is CSVGTGVRPYEQYF.

This chain uses TRBV6-5 with TRBJ2-7, with D unclear. Trimming pared 2 bases from V and 7 bases from J, leaving 12 bases between. The CDR3 is 13 residues long. Per germline, CDR1 MNHEY and CDR2 SVGAGI. This CDR3 is CASSYTAQGEQYF. The CDR3 nucleotides are TGTGCCAGCAGTTACACGGCTCAAGGGGAGCAGTACTTC.

The gene calls are TRBV2 and TRBJ1-6; D might be TRBD1 (5 bases). CDR3 length equals 15 residues. The V gene's germline CDR1 is SNHLY and CDR2 FYNNEI. V dropped 4 bases and J dropped 8 bases, with 15 bases sitting between them. The CDR3 DNA follows: TGTGCCAGCAGTGGAAGAAGGGGTATTGATTCACCCCTCCACTTT. It codes for CASSGRRGIDSPLHF.

V and J are TRBV6-5 and TRBJ1-1, with D possibly matching TRBD1 (5 bases). CDR3 length: 15 residues. Germline V gene sequence: CDR1 MNHEY, CDR2 SVGAGI. V lost 0 bases and J lost 4, with 12 bases in between. The CDR3 DNA reads TGTGCCAGCAGTTACTCGAGGCAGGGTAGCACTGAAGCTTTCTTT. This encodes CASSYSRQGSTEAFF.

The chain employs TRBV5-1 and TRBJ2-3; no firm D call. This CDR3 contains 14 residues. Per the germline V gene, CDR1 is SGHRS and CDR2 is YFSETQ. The germline V and J ends were trimmed by 4 bases and 2 bases, with 11 bases remaining between them. CDR3 protein: CASSQGFPTDTQYF. The DNA for the CDR3 is TGCGCCAGCAGCCAAGGGTTCCCCACAGATACGCAGTATTTT.

The V call is TRBV28, the J call TRBJ1-5; 9 bases fit TRBD1. CDR1 MDHEN and CDR2 SYDVKM come from the germline V gene. Trimming cost V 1 base and J 7 bases; bases outside gene matches: 11. The CDR3 runs to 17 residues. The CDR3 reads CASSLLGQGRGKQPQHF. The CDR3 DNA sequence: TGTGCCAGCAGTTTATTGGGACAGGGCCGGGGAAAGCAGCCCCAGCATTTT.

This clone came up once. The chain uses TRBV4-1 and TRBJ1-5, with D possibly TRBD1 on 6 matching bases. V lost 1 base and J lost 3, with 25 bases in between. Germline V gene data show CDR1 as MGHRA and CDR2 as YSYEKL. The CDR3 sequence is 20 residues long. CDR3 sequence (DNA): TGCGCCAGCAGCCAAGCAGGGGATGGACAGCGCCGAACGTACAATCAGCCCCAGCATTTT. It encodes CASSQAGDGQRRTYNQPQHF.

The chain is built from TRBV10-3 and TRBJ1-3; TRBD1 matches at 8 bases. The CDR3 is 15 residues long. Unmatched junction bases numbered 12, after V lost 5 bases and J lost 9 bases. CDR1 is ENHRY, CDR2 SYGVKD, per germline. The CDR3 here is CAISKEGQAGGTIYF. CDR3 sequence (DNA): TGTGCCATCAGTAAAGAGGGACAGGCAGGCGGCACCATATATTTT.